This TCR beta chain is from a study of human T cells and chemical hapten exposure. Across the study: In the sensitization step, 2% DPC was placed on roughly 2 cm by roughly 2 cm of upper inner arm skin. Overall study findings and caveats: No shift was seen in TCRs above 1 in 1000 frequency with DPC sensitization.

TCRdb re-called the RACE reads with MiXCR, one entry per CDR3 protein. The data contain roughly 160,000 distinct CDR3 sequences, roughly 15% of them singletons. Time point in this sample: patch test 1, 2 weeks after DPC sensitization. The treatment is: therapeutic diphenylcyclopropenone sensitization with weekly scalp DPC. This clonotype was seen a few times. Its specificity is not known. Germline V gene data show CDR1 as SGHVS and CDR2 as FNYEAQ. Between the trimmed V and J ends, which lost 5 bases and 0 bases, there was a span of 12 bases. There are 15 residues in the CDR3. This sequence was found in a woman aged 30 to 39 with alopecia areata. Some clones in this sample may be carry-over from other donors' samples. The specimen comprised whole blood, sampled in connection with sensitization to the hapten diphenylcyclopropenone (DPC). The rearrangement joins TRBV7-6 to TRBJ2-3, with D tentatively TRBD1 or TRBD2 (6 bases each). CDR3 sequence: CASSPGGWSTDTQYF. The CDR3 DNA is TGTGCCAGCAGCCCCGGGGGCTGGAGCACAGATACGCAGTATTTT.